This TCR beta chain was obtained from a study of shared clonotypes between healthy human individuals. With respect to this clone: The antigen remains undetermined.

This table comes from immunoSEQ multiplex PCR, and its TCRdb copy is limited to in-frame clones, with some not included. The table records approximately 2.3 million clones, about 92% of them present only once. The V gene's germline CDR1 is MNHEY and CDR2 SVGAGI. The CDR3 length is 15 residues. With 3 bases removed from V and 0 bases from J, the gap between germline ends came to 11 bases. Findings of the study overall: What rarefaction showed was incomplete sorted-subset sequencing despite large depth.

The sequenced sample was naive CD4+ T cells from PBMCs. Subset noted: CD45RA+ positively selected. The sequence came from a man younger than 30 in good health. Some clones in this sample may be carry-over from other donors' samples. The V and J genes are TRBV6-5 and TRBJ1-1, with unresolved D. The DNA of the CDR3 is TGTGCCAGCAGTTATTTCGGGAGGGTGAACACTGAAGCTTTCTTT. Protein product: CASSYFGRVNTEAFF.